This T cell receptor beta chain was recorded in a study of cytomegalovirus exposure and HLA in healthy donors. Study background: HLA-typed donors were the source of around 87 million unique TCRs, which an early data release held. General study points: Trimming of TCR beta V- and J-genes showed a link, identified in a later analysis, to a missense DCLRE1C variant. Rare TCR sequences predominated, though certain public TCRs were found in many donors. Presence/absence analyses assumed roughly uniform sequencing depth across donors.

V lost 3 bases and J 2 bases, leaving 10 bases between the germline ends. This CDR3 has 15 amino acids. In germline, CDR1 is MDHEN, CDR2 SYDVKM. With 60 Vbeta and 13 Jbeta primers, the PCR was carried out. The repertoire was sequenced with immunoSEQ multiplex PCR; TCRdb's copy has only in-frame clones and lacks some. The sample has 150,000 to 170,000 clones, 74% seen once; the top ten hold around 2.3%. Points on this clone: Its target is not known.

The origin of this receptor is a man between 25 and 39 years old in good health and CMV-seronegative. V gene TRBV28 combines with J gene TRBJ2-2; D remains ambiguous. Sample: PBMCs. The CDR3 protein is CASSFGHLNTGELFF. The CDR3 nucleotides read TGTGCCAGCAGTTTTGGCCACCTTAACACCGGGGAGCTGTTTTTT.